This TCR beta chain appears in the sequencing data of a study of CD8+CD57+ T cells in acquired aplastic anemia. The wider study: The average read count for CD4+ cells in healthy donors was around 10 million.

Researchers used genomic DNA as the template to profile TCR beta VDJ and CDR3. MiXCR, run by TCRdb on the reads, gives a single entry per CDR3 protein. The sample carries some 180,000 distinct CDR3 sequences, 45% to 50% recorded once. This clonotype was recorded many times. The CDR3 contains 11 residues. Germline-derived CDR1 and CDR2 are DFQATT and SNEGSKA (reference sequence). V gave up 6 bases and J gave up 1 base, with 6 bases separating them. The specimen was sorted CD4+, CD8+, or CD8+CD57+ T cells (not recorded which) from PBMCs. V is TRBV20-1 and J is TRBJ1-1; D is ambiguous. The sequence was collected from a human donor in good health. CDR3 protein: CSASSNTEAFF. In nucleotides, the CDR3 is TGCAGTGCGTCCTCGAACACTGAAGCTTTCTTT.